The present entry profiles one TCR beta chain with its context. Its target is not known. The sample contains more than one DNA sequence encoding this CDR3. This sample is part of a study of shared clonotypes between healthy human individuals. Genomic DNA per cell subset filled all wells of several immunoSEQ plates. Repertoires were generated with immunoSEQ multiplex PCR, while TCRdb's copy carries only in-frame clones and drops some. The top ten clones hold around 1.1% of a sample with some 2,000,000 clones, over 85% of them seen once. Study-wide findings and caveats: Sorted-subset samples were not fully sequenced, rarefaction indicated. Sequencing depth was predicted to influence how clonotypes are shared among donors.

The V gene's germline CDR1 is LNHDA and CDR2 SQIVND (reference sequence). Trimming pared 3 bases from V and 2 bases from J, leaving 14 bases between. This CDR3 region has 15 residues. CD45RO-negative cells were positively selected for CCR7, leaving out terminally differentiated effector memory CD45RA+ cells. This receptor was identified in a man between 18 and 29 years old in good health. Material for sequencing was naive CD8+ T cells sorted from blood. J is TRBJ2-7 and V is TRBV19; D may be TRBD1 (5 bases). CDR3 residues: CASSIGQGAAYEQYF. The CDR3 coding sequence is TGTGCCAGTAGTATCGGGCAGGGTGCAGCCTACGAGCAGTACTTC.